This entry lists 18 T cell receptor beta chains sequenced from one sample in a study of identifying expanded T cells in peripheral blood. Clones were read by immunoSEQ multiplex PCR, and TCRdb kept only the in-frame ones, dropping some. The profile shows more than 85,000 clones, about 87% of them singletons. The sequencing sample was made of blood. The receptor source for this set is a person aged 18 to 70 in good health.

The genes are TRBV10-1 and TRBJ1-5; tentatively, D is TRBD1 (5 bases). The V end was cut by 6 bases, the J end by 0 bases, with 12 bases between. The CDR3 consists of 15 residues. The germline V gene has CDR1 WNHNN and CDR2 SYGVQD (reference sequence). CDR3 residues: CASRRRQSSNQPQHF. For the CDR3, the DNA is TGCGCCAGCAGGCGCCGACAGTCTAGCAATCAGCCCCAGCATTTT.

V usage is TRBV7-2 and J usage is TRBJ2-2; the D gene is possibly TRBD2 (6 bases). V shed 4 bases and J shed 0 bases, with 12 bases lying between them. This CDR3 contains 16 residues. Germline V CDR1 and CDR2: SGHTA, FQGNSA. DNA of the CDR3: TGTGCCAGCAGCTATCTAGCGATAACGAACACCGGGGAGCTGTTTTTT. This gives the protein CASSYLAITNTGELFF.

The chain carries TRBV27 and TRBJ2-3; weak D call: TRBD2 (5 bases). CDR1 and CDR2 (germline): MNHEY, SMNVEV (reference sequence). The CDR3 is 15 residues long. V was shortened by 5 bases and J by 3 bases, with 15 bases between the two germline ends. The CDR3 reads CASSPRRTPTDTQYF. DNA for the CDR3: TGTGCCAGCAGTCCCCGAAGGACTCCAACAGATACGCAGTATTTT.

The chain carries TRBV9 and TRBJ2-1; D possibly corresponds to TRBD1 (5 bases). The V gene lost 1 base and the J gene lost 5 bases, with 13 bases spanning the gap. The CDR3 covers 15 residues. Germline assignment: CDR1 SGDLS and CDR2 YYNGEE. CDR3 region: CASSVYHGADNEQFF. The CDR3 DNA reads as TGTGCCAGCAGCGTATACCATGGGGCCGACAATGAGCAGTTCTTC.

The genes are TRBV7-2 and TRBJ2-1, with D possibly called TRBD1 or TRBD2 (5 bases each). This CDR3 contains 12 residues. Trimming cost V 5 bases and J 7 bases, with 9 bases left between them. Germline V gives CDR1 SGHTA, CDR2 FQGNSA. The CDR3, as DNA: TGTGCCAGCAGCCCCTGGGGGAATGAGCAGTTCTTC. This encodes CASSPWGNEQFF.

This clone was detected a few times. The CDR3 sequence: CASSFSGGQGLQAFF. CDR3 in DNA: TGTGCCAGCAGCTTTAGCGGGGGACAGGGACTTCAAGCTTTCTTT. The chain combines TRBV7-8 with TRBJ1-1; TRBD1 matches 9 bases. This CDR3 spans 15 amino acids. Germline assignment: CDR1 SGHVS and CDR2 FQNEAQ. V shed 3 bases and J 9 bases; nucleotides not matched to a gene: 11. The whole variable domain, remainder taken from reference TRBV7-8 and TRBJ1-1, is GAGVSQSPRYKVAKRGQDVALRCDPISGHVSLFWYQQALGQGPEFLTYFQNEAQLDKSGLPSDRFFAERPEGSVSTLKIQRTQQEDSAVYLCASSFSGGQGLQAFFGQGTRLTVV.

This clone showed up just once. The genes are TRBV7-6 and TRBJ2-7, with no clear D. CDR3 length: 12 residues. Germline loops: CDR1 SGHVS, CDR2 FNYEAQ. V gave up 1 base and J gave up 6 bases, with 7 bases separating them. The CDR3 here is CASSLVGREQYF. As DNA, the CDR3 is TGTGCCAGCAGCTTAGTAGGGCGCGAGCAGTACTTC.

The CDR3 DNA reads as TGTGCCAGCAGTTACGTTAGCACCCATCGGGTGACCCAGTACTTC. Its translation is CASSYVSTHRVTQYF. This chain joins TRBV6-5 and TRBJ2-5, with D hard to call. The length of the CDR3 is 15 residues. CDR1 and CDR2 (germline): MNHEY, SVGAGI. With 2 bases removed from V and 7 bases from J, the gap between germline ends came to 17 bases.

The chain combines TRBV19 with TRBJ2-6, with D tentatively TRBD1 (6 bases). CDR3 length: 15 residues. V lost 5 bases, J lost 4 bases, and 12 bases lay in between. Germline CDR1 and CDR2: LNHDA and SQIVND (reference sequence). The chain's CDR3 is CASSDTGTGANVLTF. The CDR3 coding sequence is TGTGCCAGTAGTGATACAGGGACCGGGGCCAACGTCCTGACTTTC.

The chain carries TRBV14 and TRBJ2-1; D is undetermined. Between the trimmed V and J ends, which lost 1 base and 7 bases, there was a span of 5 bases. Germline V gives CDR1 SGHDN, CDR2 FVKESK. This CDR3 contains 12 residues. The CDR3 bases are TGTGCCAGCAGCCAAGTCCCAAATGAGCAGTTCTTC. It encodes CASSQVPNEQFF.

In this sample, this clone turned up a few times. V usage is TRBV4-1 and J usage is TRBJ2-2, with D perhaps TRBD2 (6 bases). CDR1 and CDR2 (germline): MGHRA, YSYEKL. CDR3 length: 17 amino acids. V was clipped by 2 bases and J by 6 bases, with 19 bases between them. The CDR3 DNA follows: TGCGCCAGCAGCCAATCCACCCCCGGGACTCCTTCCGGGGAGCTGTTTTTT. Protein product: CASSQSTPGTPSGELFF.

The chain links TRBV6-6 to TRBJ2-1, with D unclear. The CDR3 is 12 residues long. Germline CDR1 MNHNY, CDR2 SVGAGI (reference sequence). V lost 6 bases to trimming and J lost 9 bases, with 12 bases between them. CDR3 residues: CASRNHRTEQFF. In DNA, the CDR3 is TGTGCCAGCAGGAACCATCGAACTGAGCAGTTCTTC.

This clone has only a few counts. Other DNA sequences of this sample code for an identical CDR3. The chain recombines TRBV7-2 with TRBJ2-5, with D possibly matching TRBD2 (5 bases). This CDR3 has 14 residues. The germline V gene encodes CDR1 SGHTA and CDR2 FQGNSA. V shed 4 bases and J shed 3 bases, with 12 bases lying between them. The CDR3 sequence: CASSSRTGEETQYF. In nucleotides, the CDR3 is TGTGCCAGCAGCTCACGGACTGGAGAAGAGACCCAGTACTTC.

This rearrangement joins TRBV5-1 to TRBJ1-2, with D possibly being TRBD1 (6 bases). The V end was cut by 3 bases, the J end by 8 bases, with 17 bases between. Germline V gene sequence: CDR1 SGHRS, CDR2 YFSETQ. The CDR3 is made up of 14 amino acids. The CDR3 bases are TGCGCCAGCAGCTACGGCACAGGGTCCGACGGCTACACCTTC. Translation gives CASSYGTGSDGYTF.

The chain links TRBV7-9 to TRBJ2-4; 9 bases are shared with TRBD1. V shed 8 bases, J shed 4 bases, and the junction held 3 bases outside the gene matches. Germline V gene sequence: CDR1 SEHNR, CDR2 FQNEAQ (reference sequence). This CDR3 is 13 amino acids long. CDR3 protein: CASGGQGKNIQYF. CDR3 DNA sequence: TGTGCCAGCGGGGGACAGGGAAAAAACATTCAGTACTTC.

This chain links TRBV13 with TRBJ2-5, with 8 bases fitting TRBD2. The CDR3 is 14 residues long. The J segment lost 3 bases and the V segment lost 0 bases, leaving 0 bases of the junction unmatched. Germline V gene data show CDR1 as PRHDT and CDR2 as FYEKMQ (reference sequence). The CDR3 sequence is CASSLGTSEETQYF. In nucleotides, the CDR3 is TGTGCCAGCAGCTTAGGGACTAGCGAAGAGACCCAGTACTTC. The full variable domain, with the rest looked up from reference TRBV13 and TRBJ2-5, is AAGVIQSPRHLIKEKRETATLKCYPIPRHDTVYWYQQGPGQDPQFLISFYEKMQSDKGSIPDRFSAQQFSDYHSELNMSSLELGDSALYFCASSLGTSEETQYFGPGTRLLVL.

This clone has a handful of counts. V and J are TRBV19 and TRBJ1-2, with 9 nucleotides matching TRBD1. The CDR3 contains 14 residues. The V and J ends lost 5 bases and 5 bases, in that order; junction bases with no gene match: 6. From germline, CDR1 is LNHDA and CDR2 SQIVND (reference sequence). As DNA, the CDR3 is TGTGCCAGTAGTGGGAAGGGACAGGGATATGGCTACACCTTC. Translating it yields CASSGKGQGYGYTF.

This chain connects TRBV6-6 to TRBJ2-7; 10 positions match TRBD2. Germline V gene lookup returns CDR1 MNHNY and CDR2 SVGAGI (reference sequence). The CDR3 totals 14 residues. J lost 6 bases, V lost 5 bases, and 7 bases had no gene match. The CDR3 protein is CASSQAGGLGEQYF. In DNA form, the CDR3 reads TGTGCCAGCAGTCAAGCGGGGGGGCTTGGCGAGCAGTACTTC.